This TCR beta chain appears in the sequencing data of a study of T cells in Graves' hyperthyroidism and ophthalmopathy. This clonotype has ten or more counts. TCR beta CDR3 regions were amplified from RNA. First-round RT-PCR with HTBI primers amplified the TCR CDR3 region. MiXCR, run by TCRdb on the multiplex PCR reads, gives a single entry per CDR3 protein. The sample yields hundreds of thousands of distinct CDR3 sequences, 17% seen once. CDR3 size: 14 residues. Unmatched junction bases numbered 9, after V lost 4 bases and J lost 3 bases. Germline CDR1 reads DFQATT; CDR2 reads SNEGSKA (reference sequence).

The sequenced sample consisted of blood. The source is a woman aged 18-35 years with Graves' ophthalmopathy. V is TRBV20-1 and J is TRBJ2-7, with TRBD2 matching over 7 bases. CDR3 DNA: TGCAGTGCTATCGGCCAGCGGGACTTCTACGAGCAGTACTTC. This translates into CSAIGQRDFYEQYF.